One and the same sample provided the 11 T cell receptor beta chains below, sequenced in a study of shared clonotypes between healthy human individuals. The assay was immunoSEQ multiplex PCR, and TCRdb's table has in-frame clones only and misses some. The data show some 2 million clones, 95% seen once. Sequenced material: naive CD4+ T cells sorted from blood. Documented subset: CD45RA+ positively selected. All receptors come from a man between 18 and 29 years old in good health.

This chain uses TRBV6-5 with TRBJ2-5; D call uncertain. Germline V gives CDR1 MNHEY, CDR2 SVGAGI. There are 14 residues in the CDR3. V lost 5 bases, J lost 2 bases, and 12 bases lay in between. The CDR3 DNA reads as TGTGCCAGCAGTCAACAGCACTCACAAGAGACCCAGTACTTC. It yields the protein CASSQQHSQETQYF.

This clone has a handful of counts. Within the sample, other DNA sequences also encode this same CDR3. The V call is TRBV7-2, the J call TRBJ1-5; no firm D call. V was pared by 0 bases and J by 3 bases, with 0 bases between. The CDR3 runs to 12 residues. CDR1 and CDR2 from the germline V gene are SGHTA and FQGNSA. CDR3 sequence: CASSLANQPQHF. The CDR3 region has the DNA TGTGCCAGCAGCTTAGCCAATCAGCCCCAGCATTTT.

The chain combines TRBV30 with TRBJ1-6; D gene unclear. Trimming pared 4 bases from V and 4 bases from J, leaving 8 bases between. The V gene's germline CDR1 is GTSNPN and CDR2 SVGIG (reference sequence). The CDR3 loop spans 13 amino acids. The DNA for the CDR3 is TGTGCCTGGATAAGTGGTTATAATTCACCCCTCCACTTT. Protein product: CAWISGYNSPLHF.

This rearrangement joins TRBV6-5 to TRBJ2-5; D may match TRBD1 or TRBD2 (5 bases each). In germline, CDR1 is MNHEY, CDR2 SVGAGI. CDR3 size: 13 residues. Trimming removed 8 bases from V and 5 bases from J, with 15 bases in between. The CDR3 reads CASEGYLGETQYF. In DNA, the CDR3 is TGTGCCAGCGAGGGGTACCTTGGGGAGACCCAGTACTTC.

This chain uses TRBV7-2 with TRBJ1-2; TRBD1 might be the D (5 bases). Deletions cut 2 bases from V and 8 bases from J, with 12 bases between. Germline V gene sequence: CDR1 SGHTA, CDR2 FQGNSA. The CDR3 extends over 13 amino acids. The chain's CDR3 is CASSLQGLRGYTF. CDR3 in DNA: TGTGCCAGCAGCTTACAGGGTCTGCGGGGCTACACCTTC.

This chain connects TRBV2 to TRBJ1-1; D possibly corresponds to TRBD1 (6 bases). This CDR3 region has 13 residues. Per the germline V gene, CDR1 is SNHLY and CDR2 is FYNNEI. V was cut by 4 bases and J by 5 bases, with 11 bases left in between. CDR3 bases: TGTGCCAGCAGTGGGGCAGGGGTAACTGAAGCTTTCTTT. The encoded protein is CASSGAGVTEAFF.

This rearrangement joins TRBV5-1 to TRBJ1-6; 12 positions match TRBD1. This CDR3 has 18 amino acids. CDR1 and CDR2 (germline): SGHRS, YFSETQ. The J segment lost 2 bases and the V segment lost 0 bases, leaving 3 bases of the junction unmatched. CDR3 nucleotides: TGCGCCAGCAGCTTGGGGGACAGGGGGCGAACCTATAATTCACCCCTCCACTTT. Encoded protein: CASSLGDRGRTYNSPLHF.

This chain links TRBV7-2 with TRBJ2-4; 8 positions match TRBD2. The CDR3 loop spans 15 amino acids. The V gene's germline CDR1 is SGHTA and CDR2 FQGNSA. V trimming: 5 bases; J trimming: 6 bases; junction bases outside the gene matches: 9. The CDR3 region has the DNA TGTGCCAGCAGCACCCAACTAGCGGCTATAAACATTCAGTACTTC. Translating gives CASSTQLAAINIQYF.

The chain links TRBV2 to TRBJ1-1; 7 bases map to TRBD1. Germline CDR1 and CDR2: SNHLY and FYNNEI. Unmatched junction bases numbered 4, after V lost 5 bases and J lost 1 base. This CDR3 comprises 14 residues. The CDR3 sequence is CASSQTGENTEAFF. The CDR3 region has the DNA TGTGCCAGCAGTCAAACAGGGGAGAACACTGAAGCTTTCTTT.

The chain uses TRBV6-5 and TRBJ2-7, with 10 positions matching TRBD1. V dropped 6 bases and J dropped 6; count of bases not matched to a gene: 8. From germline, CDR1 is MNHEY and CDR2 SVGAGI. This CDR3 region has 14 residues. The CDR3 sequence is CASSRTRQGAEQYF. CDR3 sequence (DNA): TGTGCCAGCAGCAGAACGAGACAGGGGGCCGAGCAGTACTTC.

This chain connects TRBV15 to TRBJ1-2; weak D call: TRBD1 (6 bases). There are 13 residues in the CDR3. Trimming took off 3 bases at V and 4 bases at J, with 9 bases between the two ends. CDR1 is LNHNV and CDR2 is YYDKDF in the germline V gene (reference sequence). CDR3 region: CATSRDSLYGYTF. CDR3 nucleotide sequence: TGTGCCACCAGCAGGGACAGCCTCTATGGCTACACCTTC.